These 2 T cell receptor beta chains were all obtained from the same sample, sequenced in a study of T cell responses to AZD1222 COVID-19 vaccine. Measured with immunoSEQ multiplex PCR; TCRdb has only the in-frame clones, and not every one. The sample records about 120,000 clones, just under 90% being singletons. The material sequenced was peripheral blood, taken on day 0 of AZD1222 vaccination. Source of these receptors: an adult in good health.

This chain connects TRBV19 to TRBJ1-6, with 7 bases lining up with TRBD1. Germline V gives CDR1 LNHDA, CDR2 SQIVND (reference sequence). This CDR3 is 18 amino acids long. Trimming cost V 2 bases and J 5 bases; bases outside gene matches: 12. The CDR3 sequence: CASSIYSGETGNNSPLHF. CDR3 nucleotide sequence: TGTGCCAGTAGTATATATTCTGGAGAGACAGGGAATAATTCACCCCTCCACTTT.

V and J are TRBV7-9 and TRBJ1-2; D not resolved. Between the trimmed V and J ends, which lost 6 bases and 5 bases, there was a span of 10 bases. The germline CDR1 and CDR2 sequences are SEHNR and FQNEAQ (reference sequence). The CDR3 extends over 12 amino acids. This CDR3 reads CASSPGLYGYTF. As DNA, the CDR3 is TGTGCCAGCAGTCCTGGACTGTATGGCTACACCTTC.